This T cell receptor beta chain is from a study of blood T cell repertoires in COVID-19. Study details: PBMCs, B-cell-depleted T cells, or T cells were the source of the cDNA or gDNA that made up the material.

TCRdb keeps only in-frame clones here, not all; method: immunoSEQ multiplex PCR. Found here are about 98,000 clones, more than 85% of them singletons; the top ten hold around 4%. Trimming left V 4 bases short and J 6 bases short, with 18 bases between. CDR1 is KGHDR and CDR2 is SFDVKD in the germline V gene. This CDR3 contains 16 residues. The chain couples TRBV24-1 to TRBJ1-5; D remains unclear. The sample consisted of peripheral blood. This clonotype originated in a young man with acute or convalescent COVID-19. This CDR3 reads CATSDPTGGGPQPQHF. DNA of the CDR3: TGTGCCACCAGTGACCCGACCGGAGGAGGGCCTCAGCCCCAGCATTTT.